These T cell receptor beta chains were read from a single sample in a study of beta chain features in type 1 diabetes. Profiling relied on immunoSEQ multiplex PCR, and the TCRdb table lists in-frame clones only, not all of them. Here the sample spans roughly 40,000 clones, over 45% being singletons. The sample was central memory CD4+ T cells from blood. The receptors originated from a woman under 30 in good health. CDR3s include the opening cysteine and the closing phenylalanine or tryptophan. Each record gives: D gene, V gene, clone size, J gene, CDR3 protein, CDR3 DNA. A D gene is named only where the DNA matches it firmly. Not every row has a clone size; where given, it reads once, few, many or a size class.

.	TRBV30	.	TRBJ2-7	CAWSGGYEQYF	TGTGCCTGGAGTGGAGGCTACGAGCAGTACTTC
TRBD2	TRBV4-2	.	TRBJ2-2	CASSLGLAGGPNTGELFF	TGTGCCAGCAGCCTGGGACTAGCGGGAGGACCGAACACCGGGGAGCTGTTTTTT
TRBD2	TRBV6-1	few	TRBJ2-3	CASSELAGVTDTQYF	TGTGCCAGCAGTGAACTAGCGGGAGTCACAGATACGCAGTATTTT
.	TRBV4-1	.	TRBJ2-5	CASSGLAFVGETQYF	TGCGCCAGCAGCGGGCTAGCGTTTGTAGGGGAGACCCAGTACTTC
.	TRBV18	.	TRBJ1-2	CASSPADSNYGYTF	TGTGCCAGCTCACCTGCGGACAGCAACTATGGCTACACCTTC
.	TRBV30	once	TRBJ1-5	CAWSPGSVRSNQPQHF	TGTGCCTGGAGTCCGGGGTCGGTTAGGAGCAATCAGCCCCAGCATTTT
.	TRBV27	.	TRBJ2-7	CASSFRVTRGAWEQYF	TGTGCCAGCAGTTTCAGGGTTACGCGAGGTGCGTGGGAGCAGTACTTC
.	TRBV4-1	.	TRBJ1-1	CASSPQRENTEAFF	TGCGCCAGCAGCCCCCAGAGGGAAAACACTGAAGCTTTCTTT
TRBD1	TRBV7-2	.	TRBJ2-2	CASSSGTGVTGELFF	TGTGCCAGCAGCTCCGGGACAGGGGTCACCGGGGAGCTGTTTTTT
TRBD1	TRBV30	.	TRBJ1-2	CAWGTGDPSYGYTF	TGTGCCTGGGGTACAGGGGACCCTTCCTATGGCTACACCTTC
TRBD1	TRBV5-6	few	TRBJ2-3	CASSLYRGPSTDTQYF	TGTGCCAGCAGCTTATATAGGGGGCCTAGCACAGATACGCAGTATTTT
TRBD2	TRBV19	.	TRBJ2-1	CASSPRGLAGPEQFF	TGTGCCAGTAGTCCCCGAGGACTAGCGGGGCCTGAGCAGTTCTTC
TRBD2	TRBV27	.	TRBJ2-7	CASSLSSRSGSYEQYF	TGTGCCAGCAGTTTGAGTTCGCGTAGCGGGAGTTACGAGCAGTACTTC
.	TRBV18	few	TRBJ2-1	CASSPPSAGRGNEQFF	TGTGCCAGCTCACCACCCTCTGCGGGAAGGGGTAATGAGCAGTTCTTC
.	TRBV11-2	.	TRBJ2-3	CASSLDGKLWDTQYF	TGTGCCAGCAGCTTAGACGGGAAACTATGGGATACGCAGTATTTT
.	TRBV18	.	TRBJ2-3	CASSPPGQDTQYF	TGTGCCAGCTCACCACCGGGCCAAGATACGCAGTATTTT
TRBD1	TRBV6-1	.	TRBJ2-1	CASSETQGAYNEQFF	TGTGCCAGCAGTGAAACGCAGGGGGCTTACAATGAGCAGTTCTTC
TRBD2	TRBV18	few	TRBJ2-7	CASSPLAGFNEQYF	TGTGCCAGCTCACCATTAGCGGGGTTCAACGAGCAGTACTTC
.	TRBV29-1	few	TRBJ1-1	CSKSDGVEAFF	TGCAGCAAATCGGACGGGGTTGAAGCTTTCTTT
TRBD1	TRBV9	.	TRBJ1-1	CASSVEQGGTEAFF	TGTGCCAGCAGCGTAGAACAGGGGGGGACTGAAGCTTTCTTT
TRBD2	TRBV7-9	.	TRBJ2-1	CASSISGGNYNEQFF	TGTGCCAGCAGCATCAGCGGGGGGAACTACAATGAGCAGTTCTTC
TRBD1	TRBV6-1	few	TRBJ2-1	CASSFQGASYNEQFF	TGTGCCAGCAGTTTCCAGGGGGCTTCCTACAATGAGCAGTTCTTC
.	TRBV15	few	TRBJ1-1	CATSHNTEAFF	TGTGCCACCAGCCATAACACTGAAGCTTTCTTT
TRBD1	TRBV5-1	.	TRBJ1-4	CASKRTGPNEKLFF	TGCGCCAGCAAAAGGACAGGGCCAAATGAAAAACTGTTTTTT
.	TRBV19	once	TRBJ2-3	CASNPQGGPSDTQYF	TGTGCCAGTAACCCACAGGGTGGCCCTTCAGATACGCAGTATTTT
.	TRBV30	.	TRBJ2-1	CAWSVSWREFF	TGTGCCTGGAGTGTAAGTTGGCGGGAGTTCTTC
.	TRBV30	once	TRBJ1-2	CAWSGQTSNYGYTF	TGTGCCTGGAGTGGACAGACTTCTAACTATGGCTACACCTTC